This TCR beta chain was sequenced in a study of CD8+CD57+ T cells in acquired aplastic anemia. In this sample, this clonotype turned up once. Patients who underwent sequencing had shown CD8+CD57+ cell expansion by flow cytometry. Between the trimmed V and J ends, which lost 3 bases and 4 bases, there was a span of 12 bases. CDR1 and CDR2 from the germline V gene are MNHEY and SVGAGI. There are 14 residues in the CDR3. Genomic DNA, the template, was used for profiling of the TCR beta VDJ and CDR3. TCRdb reanalysed the reads using MiXCR and keeps one entry per CDR3 protein. The sample consists of about 180,000 distinct CDR3 sequences, roughly 60% of them appearing once.

The receptor's source is a human donor with aplastic anemia. Specimen: sorted CD4+, CD8+, or CD8+CD57+ T cells (not recorded which) from PBMCs. The chain is built from TRBV6-5 and TRBJ2-5; no clear D. CDR3 amino acids: CASSYTNQPETQYF. The CDR3 DNA reads TGTGCCAGCAGTTATACTAACCAACCAGAGACCCAGTACTTC.